This TCR beta chain was recorded in a study of Graves' ophthalmopathy and Graves' hyperthyroidism. Study-level results: Both a roughly 65% sensitivity and an approximately 75% specificity characterized the model's predictions of ophthalmopathy progression. Blood also contained most of the expanded thyroid clonotypes above 0.001 frequency.

In the case of this clonotype: Antigen: not known. One junction end does not reproduce the germline sequence, and a read error may be involved.

Aged 18 to 65, hyperthyroidism patients had been newly diagnosed, with under 2 months' duration. RNA transcripts yielded amplified TCR beta CDR3 regions. Investigators did first-round RT-PCR with HTBI primers, then second-round multiplex PCR. TCRdb re-called the multiplex PCR reads with MiXCR, one entry per CDR3 protein. The profile shows over a million distinct CDR3 sequences, 35% to 40% of them singletons. The CDR3 runs to 15 residues. Germline lookup yields CDR1 SGHTA and CDR2 FQGNSA. Material for sequencing was peripheral blood or thyroid tissue (not recorded which). The chain links TRBV7-2 to TRBJ1-5, with D maybe TRBD1 (6 bases). The receptor was isolated from an adult man with Graves' hyperthyroidism. CDR3 sequence: CASAPVWGANQPQHF. The CDR3, as DNA: TGCGCCAGCGCCCCGGTATGGGGGGCCAATCAGCCCCAGCATTTT.